Each of the 4 T cell receptor beta chains below was sequenced from the same sample in a study of cytomegalovirus exposure and HLA in healthy donors. Both 60 Vbeta primers and 13 Jbeta primers went into the PCR. TCRdb's table, derived via immunoSEQ multiplex PCR, lists solely in-frame clones and lacks some. The data show approximately 150,000 clones, 80% seen once. Sequenced: PBMCs. The receptors were gathered from a young man in good health and CMV-seronegative.

This clone was detected once. The chain links TRBV7-9 to TRBJ1-6; D gene unclear. Per germline, CDR1 SEHNR and CDR2 FQNEAQ (reference sequence). The CDR3 has 14 amino acids. The V and J ends lost 5 bases and 7 bases respectively, with 12 bases between them. This CDR3 is CASSPGGLNSPLHF. In DNA form, the CDR3 reads TGTGCCAGCAGCCCGGGAGGTTTGAATTCACCCCTCCACTTT.

This clone was detected once. V and J are TRBV5-1 and TRBJ2-2; TRBD2 matches at 10 bases. CDR1 is SGHRS, CDR2 YFSETQ, per germline. The CDR3 spans 17 residues. V trimming: 4 bases; J trimming: 0 bases; junction bases outside the gene matches: 6. CDR3 in amino acids: CASSPRTSGANTGELFF. The CDR3, as DNA: TGCGCCAGCAGCCCCCGGACTAGCGGAGCGAACACCGGGGAGCTGTTTTTT.

The chain joins TRBV5-1 to TRBJ1-1; no firm D call. The CDR3 is 14 residues long. Trimming took 0 bases from V and 0 from J, leaving 6 bases between them. The germline V gene has CDR1 SGHRS and CDR2 YFSETQ. The CDR3, as DNA: TGCGCCAGCAGCTTGGAAGAGCTGAACACTGAAGCTTTCTTT. The encoded protein is CASSLEELNTEAFF.

In regard to this clone: At one end the junction does not follow the germline gene, possibly because of a read error. J is TRBJ1-5 and V is TRBV7-9; 11 bases line up with TRBD1. Per the germline V gene, CDR1 is SEHNR and CDR2 is FQNEAQ (reference sequence). The CDR3 loop spans 17 amino acids. The CDR3 loop reads CSSSSFDRDRGVQPQHF. The DNA for the CDR3 is TGTTCCAGCAGCTCCTTCGACCGGGACAGGGGGGTTCAGCCCCAGCATTTT.